The rows below give T cell receptor beta chains drawn from one sample of a study of glioma-infiltrating T cells. TCRdb redid the calling of the multiplex PCR reads with MiXCR, one entry per CDR3 protein. The sample includes a few hundred thousand distinct CDR3 sequences, 35% to 45% of them seen just once. Sequenced input: glioma tissue, nonneoplastic brain tissue, or PBMCs (not recorded which). The source is a human donor with low-grade glioma or glioblastoma, undergoing nonglioma brain surgery, or in good health (not recorded which). The CDR3 runs from the conserved cysteine through the conserved F or W. D genes are given only for firm matches. Expanded clones are given a class, and other clones once, few, many or no size at all.

clone_size: many; v_call: TRBV6-2/TRBV6-3; d_call: TRBD1; j_call: TRBJ1-2; cdr3_nt: TGTGCCAGCAGTTTCGACCCCCGGGACAGCGCCTCTATGAGCTACACCTTC; cdr3_aa: CASSFDPRDSASMSYTF
clone_size: NA; v_call: TRBV3-1; d_call: NA; j_call: TRBJ2-6; cdr3_nt: TGTGCCAGCGCCCTTCGGTCTGGGGCCAACGTCCTGACTTTC; cdr3_aa: CASALRSGANVLTF
clone_size: NA; v_call: TRBV12-3/TRBV12-4; d_call: NA; j_call: TRBJ1-1; cdr3_nt: TGTGCCAGCAGTACCCCTGGGTCCGGAGGGGACACTGAAGCTTTCTTT; cdr3_aa: CASSTPGSGGDTEAFF
clone_size: NA; v_call: TRBV28; d_call: TRBD1; j_call: TRBJ2-3; cdr3_nt: TGTGCCAGCGCATCCGGGACAGGGAGCACAGATACGCAGTATTTT; cdr3_aa: CASASGTGSTDTQYF
clone_size: few; v_call: TRBV28; d_call: NA; j_call: TRBJ2-7; cdr3_nt: TGTGCCAGCAGTTTATCAGGGGACGAGCAGTACTTC; cdr3_aa: CASSLSGDEQYF
clone_size: NA; v_call: TRBV12-3/TRBV12-4; d_call: TRBD1; j_call: TRBJ2-1; cdr3_nt: TGTGCCAGCAGTTTCCCAGGGGGCCCACCTTACAATGAGCAGTTCTTC; cdr3_aa: CASSFPGGPPYNEQFF
clone_size: many; v_call: TRBV6-1; d_call: NA; j_call: TRBJ1-5; cdr3_nt: TGTGCCAGCAGAGGTCAATTAAGCAATCAGCCCCAGCATTTT; cdr3_aa: CASRGQLSNQPQHF
clone_size: NA; v_call: TRBV28; d_call: NA; j_call: TRBJ2-7; cdr3_nt: TGTGCCAGCAGCTTCTTGAGCACCTACGAGCAGTACTTC; cdr3_aa: CASSFLSTYEQYF
clone_size: NA; v_call: TRBV6-2/TRBV6-3; d_call: NA; j_call: TRBJ1-2; cdr3_nt: TGTGCCAGCAGTCAAACCGGGGCCTCCCACGCTGGTGGCTACACCTTC; cdr3_aa: CASSQTGASHAGGYTF
clone_size: NA; v_call: TRBV4-1; d_call: NA; j_call: TRBJ2-2; cdr3_nt: TGCGCCAGCAGCCAAGGACCCAACACCGGGGAGCTGTTTTTT; cdr3_aa: CASSQGPNTGELFF
clone_size: NA; v_call: TRBV20-1; d_call: TRBD2; j_call: TRBJ2-1; cdr3_nt: TGCAGTGCTAGCCCTCGTAGCGGGAGCTCCTACAATGAGCAGTTCTTC; cdr3_aa: CSASPRSGSSYNEQFF
clone_size: NA; v_call: TRBV7-9; d_call: NA; j_call: TRBJ1-1; cdr3_nt: TGTGCCAGCAGCTTCGGTCTTGAAGCTTTCTTT; cdr3_aa: CASSFGLEAFF
clone_size: many; v_call: TRBV7-2; d_call: NA; j_call: TRBJ1-1; cdr3_nt: TGTGCCAGCAGCTTCCGGGACCAAGCTGAAGCTTTCTTT; cdr3_aa: CASSFRDQAEAFF
clone_size: NA; v_call: TRBV7-6; d_call: TRBD1; j_call: TRBJ2-2; cdr3_nt: TGTGCTAGCAGCTTAGGTCCAGGGGGCGACACCGGGGAGCTGTTTTTT; cdr3_aa: CASSLGPGGDTGELFF
clone_size: few; v_call: TRBV28; d_call: NA; j_call: TRBJ1-5; cdr3_nt: TGTGCCAGCAGTTTCCGGGACGGGCATCAGCCCCAGCATTTT; cdr3_aa: CASSFRDGHQPQHF
clone_size: once; v_call: TRBV20-1; d_call: NA; j_call: TRBJ2-3; cdr3_nt: TGCAGTGTTTGGCTCGGCCCTAGCACAGATACGCAGTATTTT; cdr3_aa: CSVWLGPSTDTQYF
clone_size: few; v_call: TRBV28; d_call: NA; j_call: TRBJ1-3; cdr3_nt: TGTGCCAGCAGTTTAGTCGGGTCTGCGTCTGGAAACACCATATATTTT; cdr3_aa: CASSLVGSASGNTIYF